This entry features one TCR beta chain sequence. This record comes from a study of blood T cell repertoires in COVID-19. Some clones are missing from TCRdb's copy, which holds only in-frame ones; the method was immunoSEQ multiplex PCR. The sample includes some 260,000 clones, roughly four fifths of them seen just once. The V gene lost 5 bases and the J gene lost 7 bases, with 21 bases spanning the gap. Germline CDR1 SEHNR, CDR2 FQNEAQ (reference sequence). The CDR3 is 16 residues long. The receptor comes from a man older than 75 with acute or convalescent COVID-19. This sequence joins TRBV7-9 and TRBJ1-5, with D unresolved. The sample was peripheral blood. CDR3 DNA: TGTGCCAGCAGCGCCGGTGGGCCGGCGAGGGAGCAGCCCCAGCATTTT. Protein sequence: CASSAGGPAREQPQHF.